A single sample is the source of the 11 T cell receptor beta chains below, sequenced in a study of cytomegalovirus exposure and HLA in healthy donors. Primers included in the PCR were 60 Vbeta and 13 Jbeta primers. The data were produced by immunoSEQ multiplex PCR, yet TCRdb's version contains in-frame clones alone and is incomplete. The sample includes 200,000 or so clones, 82% of them seen just once. The sample was PBMCs. These TCRs come from a boy younger than 10 in good health and CMV-seronegative.

The chain has TRBV7-2 and TRBJ2-5; D may be TRBD2 (6 bases). CDR1 and CDR2 from the germline V gene are SGHTA and FQGNSA. This CDR3 comprises 17 residues. The V end was cut by 2 bases, the J end by 5 bases, with 21 bases between. DNA for the CDR3: TGTGCCAGCAGCTTAATAAGGGGCGGGACCGGAGGGGAGACCCAGTACTTC. This translates into CASSLIRGGTGGETQYF.

This rearrangement joins TRBV6-5 to TRBJ2-3; D not resolved. CDR3 length: 15 residues. From germline, CDR1 is MNHEY and CDR2 SVGAGI. The V gene lost 6 bases and the J gene lost 0 bases, with 13 bases spanning the gap. CDR3 coding DNA: TGTGCCAGCAGCTCAAACGGGTATAGCACAGATACGCAGTATTTT. Translated: CASSSNGYSTDTQYF.

The chain joins TRBV18 to TRBJ2-5; a possible D gene is TRBD1 (6 bases). The germline gives CDR1 KGHSH, CDR2 LQKENI. CDR3 length equals 15 residues. The V gene lost 6 bases and the J gene lost 7 bases, with 21 bases spanning the gap. The CDR3 nucleotides are TGTGCCAGCTCTCCCAGGGGCCGACAAGGAGGGACCCAGTACTTC. Its translation is CASSPRGRQGGTQYF.

This chain connects TRBV6-6 to TRBJ1-2; 7 bases line up with TRBD1. The CDR3 extends over 14 amino acids. Unmatched junction bases numbered 9, after V lost 3 bases and J lost 8 bases. The germline gives CDR1 MNHNY, CDR2 SVGAGI (reference sequence). CDR3 nucleotides: TGTGCCAGCAGTTATTTTCCAGGGGGTGGAGGCTACACCTTC. Protein: CASSYFPGGGGYTF.

This clone was picked up a small number of times. The chain recombines TRBV7-2 with TRBJ1-1; D call uncertain. Germline V gene data show CDR1 as SGHTA and CDR2 as FQGNSA. Between the trimmed V and J ends, which lost 3 bases and 8 bases, there was a span of 13 bases. This CDR3 region has 13 residues. The CDR3 reads CASSLRRLTEAFF. CDR3 DNA sequence: TGTGCCAGCAGCTTGCGGAGACTGACCGAAGCTTTCTTT.

In this sample, this clone turned up once. The gene calls are TRBV14 and TRBJ1-2; the match to TRBD1 covers 7 bases. CDR3 length: 13 residues. Per germline, CDR1 SGHDN and CDR2 FVKESK. Trimming took 4 bases from V and 4 from J; bases not matched to a gene: 3. The CDR3 nucleotides read TGTGCCAGCAGCCCGACAGGGCCCTATGGCTACACCTTC. It codes for CASSPTGPYGYTF.

V and J are TRBV6-5 and TRBJ1-2; D perhaps matches TRBD1 (6 bases). The CDR3 consists of 15 residues. The germline gives CDR1 MNHEY, CDR2 SVGAGI. Deletions cut 0 bases from V and 5 bases from J, with 13 bases between. CDR3 loop: CASSYSIATGYGYTF. The CDR3, as DNA: TGTGCCAGCAGTTACTCGATAGCTACAGGGTATGGCTACACCTTC.

V usage is TRBV5-1 and J usage is TRBJ1-1; possible D gene TRBD1, 5 bases. This CDR3 contains 15 residues. Germline values: CDR1 SGHRS, CDR2 YFSETQ. V shed 1 base and J shed 0 bases, with 10 bases lying between them. DNA for the CDR3: TGCGCCAGCAGCTTGTTGGCGGGGGTGAACACTGAAGCTTTCTTT. Translating gives CASSLLAGVNTEAFF.

This chain links TRBV6-1 with TRBJ2-5; 9 bases match TRBD1. With the DNA end fitting TRBJ2-7 better, the J assignment may be wrong. The CDR3 sequence is 13 residues long. Germline lookup yields CDR1 MNHNS and CDR2 SASEGT. CDR3 protein: CASRRGQGYEQYF. The CDR3 nucleotides are TGTGCCAGCCGCCGGGGACAGGGCTACGAGCAGTACTTC.

In this sample, this clone turned up a few times. The rearrangement uses TRBV5-1 and TRBJ2-7, with unresolved D. V was clipped by 4 bases and J by 6 bases, with 14 bases between them. This CDR3 is 13 amino acids long. Germline CDR1 is SGHRS and CDR2 is YFSETQ. The CDR3 nucleotides are TGCGCCAGCAGCCTGAGAGATACGGGCGAGCAGTACTTC. Residues: CASSLRDTGEQYF.

The V gene is TRBV18, the J gene TRBJ2-1; 9 nucleotides agree with TRBD2. The junction had 5 bases not matched to a gene; V was cut back by 3 bases and J by 8 bases. Germline assignment: CDR1 KGHSH and CDR2 LQKENI. The CDR3 totals 14 residues. CDR3 nucleotide sequence: TGTGCCAGCTCACCTTCTAGCGGGGCACATGAGCAGTTCTTC. This sequence encodes CASSPSSGAHEQFF.